This T cell receptor beta chain appears in the sequencing data of a study of T cells in tuberculosis. This CDR3 has 13 amino acids. Germline CDR1 and CDR2: MRHNA and SNTAGT. Trimming removed 4 bases at V and 5 bases at J, with 9 bases between. Cells were sorted from thawed PBMC rested overnight and stained with GMM-loaded CD1B tetramer, viability dye and anti-CD3. C32 glucose monomycolate from Rhodococcus equi was loaded onto the CD1B tetramers. The protocol was immunoSEQ multiplex PCR, while the TCRdb copy is restricted to in-frame clones and leaves out a portion. In the table there are about 58,000 clones, approximately 91% of which are singletons.

The sequence was obtained from an adult woman with latent tuberculosis. Sequencing input: CD1b-GMM tetramer-negative cells sorted from PBMCs. The genes are TRBV6-4 and TRBJ2-1; D not resolved. CDR3 in DNA: TGTGCCAGCAGTGCCACTGCGAACAATGAGCAGTTCTTC. This codes for CASSATANNEQFF.